The 6 T cell receptor beta chains reported below all come from one sample, sequenced in a study of cytomegalovirus exposure and HLA in healthy donors. Primers included in the PCR were 60 Vbeta and 13 Jbeta primers. Sequenced by immunoSEQ multiplex PCR; TCRdb stores in-frame clones only, minus some. The sample includes around 120,000 clones, 75% to 80% of them seen just once. Material for sequencing was PBMCs. These receptors originate from a woman in her forties in good health and CMV-seronegative.

The chain couples TRBV18 to TRBJ2-5; a possible D gene is TRBD2 (6 bases). V gave up 6 bases and J gave up 2 bases, with 10 bases separating them. Germline V lookup: CDR1 KGHSH, CDR2 LQKENI. CDR3 length: 13 amino acids. The CDR3 coding sequence is TGTGCCAGCTCTCCCCGGGGGCAAGAGACCCAGTACTTC. It translates to CASSPRGQETQYF.

The chain employs TRBV7-9 and TRBJ2-2, with D possibly matching TRBD1 (6 bases). Deletions cut 2 bases from V and 6 bases from J, with 13 bases between. The CDR3 is 15 residues long. CDR1 SEHNR and CDR2 FQNEAQ come from the germline V gene (reference sequence). CDR3: CASSLRSQGPGELFF. CDR3 coding DNA: TGTGCCAGCAGCTTAAGGAGTCAGGGGCCCGGGGAGCTGTTTTTT.

The gene calls are TRBV5-1 and TRBJ2-2, with a possible D match to TRBD1 (6 bases). The CDR3 has 14 residues. Germline V gives CDR1 SGHRS, CDR2 YFSETQ. V was cut by 4 bases and J by 4 bases, with 11 bases left in between. The CDR3 sequence is CASSPTGSTGELFF. CDR3 nucleotides: TGCGCCAGCAGCCCCACAGGGTCCACCGGGGAGCTGTTTTTT.

The chain combines TRBV28 with TRBJ2-7, with 7 nucleotides matching TRBD1. There are 14 residues in the CDR3. J lost 7 bases, V lost 9 bases, and 15 bases had no gene match. From germline, CDR1 is MDHEN and CDR2 SYDVKM. This CDR3 reads CASRPTGAPREQYF. The CDR3 nucleotides are TGTGCCAGTAGACCCACAGGGGCTCCGCGGGAGCAGTACTTC.

A remark on this clone: One end of the junction is discordant with germline, which a read error may explain. The rearrangement links TRBV28 to TRBJ2-6, with a possible D match to TRBD1 (6 bases). CDR1 is MDHEN and CDR2 is SYDVKM in the germline V gene. The CDR3 spans 14 residues. The CDR3 bases are TGTGCCAGCAGTCCAGGGGCTGGGGCCAACGGCCTGACTTTC. Encoded protein: CASSPGAGANGLTF.

This chain links TRBV2 with TRBJ2-2; D perhaps matches TRBD1 (7 bases). CDR1 and CDR2 (germline): SNHLY, FYNNEI. This CDR3 contains 14 residues. V lost 7 bases to trimming and J lost 4 bases, with 13 bases between them. The CDR3 DNA reads as TGTGCCAGCACCTACAGGGGAGGCACCGGGGAGCTGTTTTTT. Amino acids: CASTYRGGTGELFF.